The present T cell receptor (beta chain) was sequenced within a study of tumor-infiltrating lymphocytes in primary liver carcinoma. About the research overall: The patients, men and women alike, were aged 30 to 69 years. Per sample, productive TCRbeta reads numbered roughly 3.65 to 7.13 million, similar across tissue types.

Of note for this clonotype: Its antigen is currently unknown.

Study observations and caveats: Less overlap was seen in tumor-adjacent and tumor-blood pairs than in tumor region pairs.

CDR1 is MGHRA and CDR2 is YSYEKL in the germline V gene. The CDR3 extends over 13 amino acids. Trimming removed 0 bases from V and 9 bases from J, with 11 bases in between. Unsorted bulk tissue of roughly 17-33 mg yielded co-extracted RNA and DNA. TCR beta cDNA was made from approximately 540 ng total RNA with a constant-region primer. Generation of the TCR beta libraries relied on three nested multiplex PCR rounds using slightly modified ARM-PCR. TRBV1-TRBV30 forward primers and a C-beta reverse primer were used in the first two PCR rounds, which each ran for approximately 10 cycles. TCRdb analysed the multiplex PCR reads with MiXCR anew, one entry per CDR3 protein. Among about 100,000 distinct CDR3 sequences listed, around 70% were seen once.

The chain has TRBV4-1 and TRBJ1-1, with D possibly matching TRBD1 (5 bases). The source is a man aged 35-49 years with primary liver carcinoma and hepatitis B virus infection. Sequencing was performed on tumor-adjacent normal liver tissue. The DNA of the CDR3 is TGCGCCAGCAGCCAAGATAGGGGCCTTAAAGCTTTCTTT. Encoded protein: CASSQDRGLKAFF.